This entry concerns a single TCR beta chain. The data derive from a study of CD8+CD57+ T cells in acquired aplastic anemia. The use of genomic DNA as template underpinned the TCR beta VDJ and CDR3 profiling. TCRdb used MiXCR to reprocess the reads, holding one entry per CDR3 protein. The sample lists 250,000 to 350,000 distinct CDR3 sequences; 56% were seen once. Germline CDR1 is DFQATT and CDR2 is SNEGSKA (reference sequence). The CDR3 is 15 residues long. V gave up 4 bases and J gave up 6 bases; unmatched junction bases: 12. Sample: sorted CD4+, CD8+, or CD8+CD57+ T cells (not recorded which) from PBMCs. The chain has TRBV20-1 and TRBJ1-1, with 9 bases fitting TRBD1. The receptor's source is a human donor with severe aplastic anemia or a healthy control (not recorded which). Here the CDR3 reads CSATLTDRGLAEAFF. CDR3 bases: TGCAGTGCTACTCTAACGGACAGGGGATTGGCTGAAGCTTTCTTT.